This T cell receptor (beta chain) originates from a study of CD8 T cells in Susac syndrome. TEMRA cells were enriched by FACS, while CD8+ and CD4+ T cells were obtained through a negative isolation that was performed magnetically. The CDR3 is made up of 14 amino acids. CDR1 is LNHDA, CDR2 SQIVND, per germline (reference sequence). V lost 5 bases and J lost 5; bases outside the gene matches: 4. This clonotype occurred once. Random hexamers primed reverse transcription of about 0.5 to 1 ug RNA. TCR beta CDR3 was amplified by immunoSEQ multiplex PCR. This amplification extended across 54 Vbeta and 13 Jbeta segments. TCRdb recomputed calls from the immunoSEQ multiplex PCR reads with MiXCR, one row per CDR3 protein. This table holds 200,000 to 250,000 distinct CDR3 sequences, approximately 95% found once.

Specimen: CD4+ T cells from PBMCs. V usage is TRBV19 and J usage is TRBJ2-5; 11 bases are a match to TRBD2. The sequence was collected from a human donor with multiple sclerosis. The CDR3 region has the DNA TGTGCCAGTAGTCAGCTAGCGGGAGGCGAGACCCAGTACTTC. Its translation is CASSQLAGGETQYF.